These T cell receptor beta chains were read from a single sample in a study of T cell responses to AZD1222 COVID-19 vaccine. The repertoire was sequenced with immunoSEQ multiplex PCR; TCRdb's copy has only in-frame clones and lacks some. This table has some 72,000 clones, roughly 94% appearing once. The sequencing used peripheral blood, collected on day 0 of MenACWY control vaccination. Source of these receptors: an adult in good health. CDR3s include the opening cysteine and the closing phenylalanine or tryptophan. The D gene is left open where the match is weak.

D: TRBD1
V: TRBV30
length: 13
CDR3: CAWSADRGLELFF

D: TRBD1
V: TRBV19
length: 14
CDR3: CASSVGTGQFEQYF

D: .
V: TRBV6-2/TRBV6-3
length: 18
CDR3: CASSYSSGSGGARTEAFF

D: .
V: TRBV9
length: 13
CDR3: CASSVEIASEQYF

D: TRBD2
V: TRBV11-2
length: 17
CDR3: CASSLSGTSGRGYEQYF

D: .
V: TRBV13
length: 16
CDR3: CASSSRGTPAYNEQFF

D: TRBD1
V: TRBV18
length: 13
CDR3: CASSEGALETQYF

D: TRBD1
V: TRBV10-2
length: 12
CDR3: CASADRDVKLFF

D: TRBD2
V: TRBV5-1
length: 16
CDR3: CASSTGLAGGEETQYF

D: .
V: TRBV15
length: 16
CDR3: CATSRGVRETQETQYF

D: .
V: TRBV6-2/TRBV6-3
length: 16
CDR3: CASSYSPGSGNQPQHF

D: .
V: TRBV11-2
length: 15
CDR3: CASSPPGAGTDTQYF

D: TRBD2
V: TRBV5-1
length: 19
CDR3: CASSSLTSGVRSSYNEQFF

D: .
V: TRBV9
length: 13
CDR3: CASSVGSLETQYF

D: TRBD2
V: TRBV29-1
length: 16
CDR3: CSVELTASGAYNEQFF

D: .
V: TRBV5-6
length: 12
CDR3: CASSPGLPPWFF

D: TRBD1
V: TRBV7-9
length: 16
CDR3: CASSLVGTGDAVEQYF

D: TRBD1
V: TRBV18
length: 14
CDR3: CASSPGTGDQPQHF

D: .
V: TRBV27
length: 17
CDR3: CASSPIMGGYSNQPQHF

D: TRBD2
V: TRBV7-2
length: 16
CDR3: CASSSSLAGATDTQYF

D: TRBD1
V: TRBV5-5
length: 13
CDR3: CASSPQGAYEQYF

D: .
V: TRBV12-3/TRBV12-4
length: 13
CDR3: CASSLRPNQPQHF

D: .
V: TRBV6-5
length: 14
CDR3: CASSLRDGAYEQYF

D: .
V: TRBV20-1
length: 11
CDR3: CSAELADEQYF

D: .
V: TRBV9
length: 14
CDR3: CASSASSPTGELFF

D: .
V: TRBV19
length: 13
CDR3: CASKEADRQPQHF

D: .
V: TRBV19
length: 12
CDR3: CASSIHSYEQYF

D: TRBD1
V: TRBV6-5
length: 15
CDR3: CASSPTGGTNEKLFF

D: TRBD1
V: TRBV3-1/TRBV3-2
length: 13
CDR3: CASSQRGGYGYTF

D: TRBD2
V: TRBV28
length: 18
CDR3: CASRLDRASSGGIGELFF

D: .
V: TRBV6-5
length: 15
CDR3: CASHGGGSYNSPLHF

D: .
V: TRBV10-2
length: 11
CDR3: CASNGGYGYTF

D: .
V: TRBV18
length: 13
CDR3: CASSPQDGNIQYF

D: TRBD1
V: TRBV10-3
length: 15
CDR3: CAISRDRGGADTQYF

D: TRBD1
V: TRBV6-2/TRBV6-3
length: 17
CDR3: CASSPGQASSGANVLTF

D: .
V: TRBV27
length: 19
CDR3: CASSPKGLLGFATNEKLFF

D: .
V: TRBV7-2
length: 15
CDR3: CASSFGRALNQPQHF

D: TRBD1
V: TRBV7-9
length: 14
CDR3: CASSLAGQQGWAFF

D: TRBD2
V: TRBV2
length: 16
CDR3: CASRETSGSRTDTQYF

D: .
V: TRBV27
length: 14
CDR3: CASSLSRLTGELFF

D: .
V: TRBV12-3/TRBV12-4
length: 13
CDR3: CASSFYSTDTQYF

D: .
V: TRBV6-5
length: 13
CDR3: CASRPLMNTEAFF

D: .
V: TRBV7-3
length: 13
CDR3: CASSLTDNTEAFF

D: .
V: TRBV9
length: 15
CDR3: CASSVDWGQTDTQYF

D: .
V: TRBV7-9
length: 12
CDR3: CASSWERNTIYF

D: .
V: TRBV6-6
length: 15
CDR3: CASNWAPGGNQPQHF